Following are 10 T cell receptor beta chains from one sample sequenced in a study of blood T cell repertoires in COVID-19. The method was immunoSEQ multiplex PCR; TCRdb's version includes in-frame clones alone and lacks a portion of them. The sample includes about 100,000 clones, more than 75% seen only once; the top ten take nearly 25%. The specimen sequenced was peripheral blood. Every receptor here comes from a human donor in a cohort sampled during active COVID-19.

This sequence joins TRBV4-1 and TRBJ2-3, with TRBD2 identical over 13 bases. Germline assignment: CDR1 MGHRA and CDR2 YSYEKL. The trim removed 2 bases at V and 3 bases at J, leaving 5 bases unmatched. The CDR3 consists of 17 residues. CDR3 protein: CASSQSRTSGRTDTQYF. In nucleotides, the CDR3 is TGCGCCAGCAGCCAATCGAGGACTAGCGGGAGAACAGATACGCAGTATTTT.

This chain joins TRBV6-1 and TRBJ1-5; D unclear. The CDR3 consists of 14 residues. Germline V CDR1 and CDR2: MNHNS, SASEGT. The V and J ends lost 1 base and 6 bases respectively, with 10 bases between them. CDR3 sequence: CASSEGAGGQPQHF. The CDR3 DNA sequence: TGTGCCAGCAGTGAAGGGGCAGGAGGTCAGCCCCAGCATTTT.

The V gene is TRBV18, the J gene TRBJ2-3, with D hard to call. Germline V gene lookup returns CDR1 KGHSH and CDR2 LQKENI. There are 14 residues in the CDR3. The ends were cut back, 6 bases at V and 3 bases at J, with 13 bases in the middle. The CDR3 sequence is CASSPGDGTDTQYF. The CDR3 nucleotides are TGTGCCAGCTCCCCCGGAGATGGGACAGATACGCAGTATTTT.

This clone is a singleton in its sample. V is TRBV27 and J is TRBJ2-1, with 13 positions matching TRBD2. The length of the CDR3 is 15 residues. Germline loops: CDR1 MNHEY, CDR2 SMNVEV (reference sequence). V trimming: 5 bases; J trimming: 8 bases; junction bases outside the gene matches: 6. The CDR3 region is CASSHTSGRAHEQFF. The CDR3 DNA is TGTGCCAGCAGTCACACTAGCGGGAGGGCCCATGAGCAGTTCTTC.

This rearrangement joins TRBV6-1 to TRBJ1-2; TRBD1 might be the D (5 bases). The germline CDR1 and CDR2 sequences are MNHNS and SASEGT. This CDR3 contains 14 residues. V gave up 1 base and J gave up 8 bases, with 14 bases separating them. CDR3 bases: TGTGCCAGCAGTGAAGTAAGGGGCGATCAAGGCTACACCTTC. It translates to CASSEVRGDQGYTF.

The rearrangement uses TRBV19 and TRBJ2-5, with 14 bases matching TRBD2. Germline values: CDR1 LNHDA, CDR2 SQIVND (reference sequence). This CDR3 spans 16 amino acids. Unmatched junction bases numbered 1, after V lost 1 base and J lost 3 bases. The CDR3 DNA reads TGTGCCAGTAGTATAGGACTAGCGGGAGGGGAAGAGACCCAGTACTTC. Translation gives CASSIGLAGGEETQYF. Looking up the rest from reference TRBV19 and TRBJ2-5 gives the full variable domain: DGGITQSPKYLFRKEGQNVTLSCEQNLNHDAMYWYRQDPGQGLRLIYYSQIVNDFQKGDIAEGYSVSREKKESFPLTVTSAQKNPTAFYLCASSIGLAGGEETQYFGPGTRLLVL.

The gene calls are TRBV28 and TRBJ2-5, with TRBD1 matching 7 bases. The CDR3 runs to 14 residues. Germline lookup yields CDR1 MDHEN and CDR2 SYDVKM. J was trimmed by 4 bases and V by 5 bases; bases with no gene match: 7. As DNA, the CDR3 is TGTGCCAGCAGTGTGACAGGGTTTAGAGAGACCCAGTACTTC. It encodes CASSVTGFRETQYF. The full variable domain, completed using reference TRBV28 and TRBJ2-5, is DVKVTQSSRYLVKRTGEKVFLECVQDMDHENMFWYRQDPGLGLRLIYFSYDVKMKEKGDIPEGYSVSREKKERFSLILESASTNQTSMYLCASSVTGFRETQYFGPGTRLLVL.

The chain links TRBV9 to TRBJ2-1; 7 nucleotides line up with TRBD2. V trimming: 2 bases; J trimming: 9 bases; junction bases outside the gene matches: 8. The CDR3 is 14 residues long. Germline loops: CDR1 SGDLS, CDR2 YYNGEE. The CDR3 DNA sequence: TGTGCCAGCAGCGTGGGACTATCGGGCGGTGAGCAGTTCTTC. Protein: CASSVGLSGGEQFF.

CDR3 nucleotides: TGTGCCAGCAGCTTGCCTAGCGGGAGTTACAATGAGCAGTTCTTC. Translating gives CASSLPSGSYNEQFF. The V gene is TRBV5-6, the J gene TRBJ2-1; 10 bases align to TRBD2. The ends lost 1 base at V and 4 bases at J; junction bases unmatched: 2. The V gene's germline CDR1 is SGHDT and CDR2 YYEEEE. The CDR3 runs to 15 residues.

This chain joins TRBV2 and TRBJ1-2; D perhaps matches TRBD1 (5 bases). The CDR3 is 14 amino acids. V lost 7 bases to trimming and J lost 7 bases, with 19 bases between them. Germline-derived CDR1 and CDR2 are SNHLY and FYNNEI. CDR3 DNA: TGTGCCAGCACCACCTCCTTACGGCAGGGTGGCTACACCTTC. Residues: CASTTSLRQGGYTF.